The 30 T cell receptor beta chains listed next were all sequenced from one sample in a study of T cell changes during pregnancy in multiple sclerosis. Libraries were prepared by immunoSEQ multiplex PCR; TCRdb keeps only in-frame clonotypes and omits some of them. The data hold around 42,000 clones, with more than 90% observed a single time. The sample was CD4+ T cells from peripheral blood mononuclear cells, taken after pregnancy. Receptors were obtained from a female donor in good health, enrolled as a control in a pregnancy study.

This clone was recorded a few times. This chain links TRBV15 with TRBJ1-6; the match to TRBD1 covers 7 bases. V was pared by 7 bases and J by 10 bases, with 7 bases of the junction left unmatched. The germline gives CDR1 LNHNV, CDR2 YYDKDF (reference sequence). The CDR3 runs 13 residues. Written as DNA, the CDR3 is TGTGCCACCAACGACAGGGAAAGGTCACCCCTCCACTTT. Its protein product is CATNDRERSPLHF.

This chain uses TRBV29-1 with TRBJ1-1; 7 bases line up with TRBD1. CDR3 length equals 11 residues. Germline V gene data show CDR1 as SQVTM and CDR2 as ANQGSEA. Germline trimming cut 4 bases from V and 6 bases from J; bases unmatched to any gene: 2. CDR3 in DNA: TGCAGCGTTGGCCAGGGGGCTGAAGCTTTCTTT. Translated, it gives CSVGQGAEAFF.

The J gene is TRBJ2-3, the V gene TRBV4-3, with 16 positions matching TRBD2. Looked up from germline, CDR1 is LGHNA and CDR2 is YSLEER. The CDR3 runs 16 residues. Trimming at V came to 3 bases and at J to 4 bases, leaving 1 base not matched to a gene. The CDR3 region has the DNA TGCGCCAGCAGCCAGGGACTAGCGGGAGGGGCAGATACGCAGTATTTT. It is translated as CASSQGLAGGADTQYF.

The chain combines TRBV19 with TRBJ2-1; 7 bases agree with TRBD1. V gave up 4 bases and J gave up 3 bases; unmatched junction bases: 3. CDR3 length: 14 amino acids. CDR1 and CDR2 from the germline V gene are LNHDA and SQIVND (reference sequence). The CDR3 DNA reads as TGTGCCAGTAGTACGGGACAGATCTACAATGAGCAGTTCTTC. It encodes CASSTGQIYNEQFF.

This chain joins TRBV6-5 and TRBJ2-5; 9 nucleotides match TRBD1. Germline assignment: CDR1 MNHEY and CDR2 SVGAGI. The CDR3 runs 14 residues. Unmatched junction bases numbered 7, after V lost 6 bases and J lost 5 bases. The CDR3 nucleotides read TGTGCCAGCAGAGTACAGGGGGCGCGTGAGACCCAGTACTTC. It is translated as CASRVQGARETQYF.

This chain connects TRBV4-1 to TRBJ2-5; the match to TRBD2 covers 11 bases. The trim removed 5 bases at V and 4 bases at J, leaving 6 bases unmatched. This CDR3 has 15 amino acids. In germline, CDR1 is MGHRA, CDR2 YSYEKL. Written as DNA, the CDR3 is TGCGCCAGCAGCGAACTAGCGGGAGACCCAGAGACCCAGTACTTC. Protein: CASSELAGDPETQYF.

The genes are TRBV21-1 and TRBJ2-7; no DNA check was done on the table's D call, TRBD2. TRBV21-1 is a pseudogene segment. The CDR3 extends over 14 amino acids. The DNA of the CDR3 is TGTGCCGCCCATATGCGGGCTTTCCCCTACGAGCAGTACTTC. This encodes CAAHMRAFPYEQYF.

The genes are TRBV4-2 and TRBJ2-3; a weak D match, TRBD1 (6 bases). Germline V gene data show CDR1 as LGHNA and CDR2 as YNFKEQ. The CDR3 sequence is 14 residues long. Trimming took 0 bases from V and 5 from J, leaving 9 bases between them. CDR3 coding DNA: TGTGCCAGCAGCCAAGAGGGGGCACGAGATACGCAGTATTTT. Its protein is CASSQEGARDTQYF.

The chain employs TRBV7-2 and TRBJ2-3, with 7 bases lining up with TRBD2. The CDR3 runs to 15 residues. The V gene's germline CDR1 is SGHTA and CDR2 FQGNSA. V trimming: 4 bases; J trimming: 5 bases; junction bases outside the gene matches: 9. The CDR3 nucleotides read TGTGCCAGCAGCTCCCAGCGGGAACCCAGAGATACGCAGTATTTT. Translating it yields CASSSQREPRDTQYF. Full variable domain (outside the CDR3, taken from reference TRBV7-2 and TRBJ2-3): GAGVSQSPSNKVTEKGKDVELRCDPISGHTALYWYRQSLGQGLEFLIYFQGNSAPDKSGLPSDRFSAERTGGSVSTLTIQRTQQEDSAVYLCASSSQREPRDTQYFGPGTRLTVL.

The chain recombines TRBV6-1 with TRBJ1-3, with D tentatively TRBD1 (6 bases). Trimming removed 5 bases from V and 7 bases from J, with 9 bases in between. This CDR3 has 12 residues. Looked up from germline, CDR1 is MNHNS and CDR2 is SASEGT. The CDR3 is CASSTGWNTIYF. CDR3 sequence (DNA): TGTGCCAGCAGTACAGGGTGGAACACCATATATTTT.

V gene TRBV7-6 combines with J gene TRBJ1-2; D is ambiguous. V was pared by 5 bases and J by 6 bases, with 16 bases between. The CDR3 is 14 amino acids. CDR1 and CDR2 from the germline V gene are SGHVS and FNYEAQ. The CDR3 region has the DNA TGTGCCAGCAGCCTCGTCCCGGGGATAGATGGCTACACCTTC. Its protein product is CASSLVPGIDGYTF.

The chain joins TRBV10-3 to TRBJ1-2, with a tentative D call TRBD1 (6 bases). The V gene's germline CDR1 is ENHRY and CDR2 SYGVKD. This CDR3 spans 14 amino acids. Trimming removed 2 bases at V and 3 bases at J, with 10 bases between. The CDR3 loop reads CAISEMQGHYGYTF. CDR3 sequence (DNA): TGTGCCATCAGTGAGATGCAGGGGCACTATGGCTACACCTTC.

The V and J genes are TRBV28 and TRBJ1-5; no definite D call. Trimming removed 5 bases at V and 7 bases at J, with 9 bases between. This CDR3 region has 12 residues. Germline assignment: CDR1 MDHEN and CDR2 SYDVKM. The CDR3 loop is CASSEERQPQHF. DNA for the CDR3: TGTGCCAGCAGTGAGGAAAGGCAGCCCCAGCATTTT.

The chain joins TRBV28 to TRBJ1-6, with D unclear. Germline values: CDR1 MDHEN, CDR2 SYDVKM. This CDR3 contains 12 residues. V lost 3 bases and J 11 bases, leaving 8 bases between the germline ends. This chain's CDR3 is CASSFGRTPLHF. The CDR3 bases are TGTGCCAGCAGTTTCGGGAGGACACCCCTCCACTTT.

V gene TRBV29-1 combines with J gene TRBJ1-2, with TRBD1 identical over 7 bases. Germline V CDR1 and CDR2: SQVTM, ANQGSEA. CDR3 length: 13 residues. The V segment lost 4 bases and the J segment 2 bases; nucleotides outside the gene matches: 4. CDR3 DNA sequence: TGCAGCGTTGTCCGGGACAGCAACTATGGCTACACCTTC. Its translation: CSVVRDSNYGYTF.

The chain employs TRBV28 and TRBJ2-7; D is possibly TRBD1 (6 bases). Between the trimmed V and J ends, which lost 2 bases and 3 bases, there was a span of 11 bases. This CDR3 region has 14 residues. Germline V CDR1 and CDR2: MDHEN, SYDVKM. CDR3 residues: CASSLPAQGYEQYF. CDR3 sequence (DNA): TGTGCCAGCAGTTTACCCGCACAGGGCTACGAGCAGTACTTC.

The chain joins TRBV7-2 to TRBJ1-4; no clear D. Trimming stripped 6 bases from V and 0 bases from J, with 8 bases between. The CDR3 length is 14 residues. The germline CDR1 and CDR2 sequences are SGHTA and FQGNSA. The CDR3, as DNA: TGTGCCAGCAGGGCCATAACAACTAATGAAAAACTGTTTTTT. This encodes CASRAITTNEKLFF.

This chain uses TRBV11-3 with TRBJ1-6; D is unclear. V dropped 8 bases and J dropped 11 bases, with 16 bases sitting between them. There are 13 residues in the CDR3. The germline CDR1 and CDR2 sequences are SGHNT and YENEEA. CDR3 nucleotides: TGTGCCAGCCTCGAGGACCGGGGTCCACCCCTCCACTTT. It codes for CASLEDRGPPLHF.

The J gene is TRBJ2-3, the V gene TRBV10-3; TRBD2 is a possible D gene (5 bases). This CDR3 has 15 amino acids. Trimming cost V 0 bases and J 3 bases, with 10 bases left between them. Per the germline V gene, CDR1 is ENHRY and CDR2 is SYGVKD. The CDR3 nucleotides read TGTGCCATCAGTGAGTCATCCGGGATTACAGATACGCAGTATTTT. Its translation is CAISESSGITDTQYF.

The V and J genes are TRBV6-1 and TRBJ2-7; D might be TRBD2 (6 bases). The CDR3 sequence is 16 residues long. CDR1 and CDR2 from the germline V gene are MNHNS and SASEGT. V was cut by 0 bases and J by 4 bases, with 16 bases left in between. The CDR3 sequence: CASSEAEGSGGYEQYF. The CDR3 DNA reads as TGTGCCAGCAGTGAAGCGGAGGGGTCCGGGGGATACGAGCAGTACTTC.

This rearrangement joins TRBV6-1 to TRBJ1-5; D ambiguous. The V gene's germline CDR1 is MNHNS and CDR2 SASEGT. V lost 4 bases and J lost 0, with 16 bases in between. The CDR3 is 17 residues long. The CDR3, as DNA: TGTGCCAGCAGTGTGGGCATAACAACAAATAGCAATCAGCCCCAGCATTTT. Protein: CASSVGITTNSNQPQHF.

This clone was counted a few times. V and J are TRBV6-4 and TRBJ2-3; 10 bases line up with TRBD2. The V gene end was trimmed by 5 bases and the J gene end by 4 bases; junction bases not matched to a gene: 6. Per the germline V gene, CDR1 is MRHNA and CDR2 is SNTAGT. The CDR3 loop spans 15 amino acids. CDR3: CASSLSSGSPDTQYF. The CDR3 DNA is TGTGCCAGCAGTTTGTCTAGCGGGAGCCCAGATACGCAGTATTTT.

This clone has a single count. The gene calls are TRBV2 and TRBJ1-6, with 9 bases that match TRBD1. V shed 8 bases, J shed 4 bases, and the junction held 6 bases outside the gene matches. Germline V gene sequence: CDR1 SNHLY, CDR2 FYNNEI. CDR3 length: 15 amino acids. CDR3 sequence (DNA): TGTGCCAGCGGATCCGGGACAGGGTATAATTCACCCCTCCACTTT. Translated, it gives CASGSGTGYNSPLHF.

V usage is TRBV28 and J usage is TRBJ2-1; the match to TRBD2 covers 8 bases. This CDR3 region has 16 residues. Germline-derived CDR1 and CDR2 are MDHEN and SYDVKM. V lost 2 bases, J lost 5 bases, and 8 bases stayed unmatched. The CDR3: CASSLGRGGPHNEQFF. The DNA of the CDR3 is TGTGCCAGCAGTTTAGGTCGGGGGGGGCCCCACAATGAGCAGTTCTTC.

The chain is built from TRBV2 and TRBJ1-4, with TRBD1 identical over 7 bases. Per the germline V gene, CDR1 is SNHLY and CDR2 is FYNNEI. This CDR3 is built from 13 residues. V shed 11 bases, J shed 5 bases, and the junction held 8 bases outside the gene matches. CDR3 in amino acids: CAAGGRGNEKLFF. The DNA of the CDR3 is TGTGCCGCAGGGGGACGGGGAAATGAAAAACTGTTTTTT.

This clone was seen just once. The chain combines TRBV7-7 with TRBJ2-3; a weak D match, TRBD1 (5 bases). CDR3 length: 13 residues. V was trimmed by 4 bases and J by 0 bases, leaving 5 bases between them. In germline, CDR1 is SSHAT, CDR2 FNYEAQ (reference sequence). The CDR3 spells CASSSGSTDTQYF. CDR3 nucleotide sequence: TGTGCCAGCAGCTCAGGGAGCACAGATACGCAGTATTTT.

The chain combines TRBV4-1 with TRBJ2-1; 7 nucleotides agree with TRBD1. The V gene's germline CDR1 is MGHRA and CDR2 YSYEKL. This CDR3 comprises 16 residues. V lost 3 bases to trimming and J lost 3 bases; unmatched junction nucleotides: 8. This CDR3 is CASSQDHRDSYNEQFF. The CDR3 coding sequence is TGCGCCAGCAGCCAGGACCATCGGGACAGCTACAATGAGCAGTTCTTC.

CDR3 protein: CASSLTSGLAGTDTQYF. The CDR3 nucleotides are TGTGCCAGCAGCTTAACGTCCGGACTAGCGGGGACAGATACGCAGTATTTT. The rearrangement uses TRBV7-9 and TRBJ2-3; 12 bases align to TRBD2. V was clipped by 2 bases and J by 3 bases; unmatched bases: 6. Germline CDR1 and CDR2: SEHNR and FQNEAQ (reference sequence). This CDR3 contains 17 residues.

The V call is TRBV2, the J call TRBJ1-1, with TRBD1 identical over 7 bases. The germline gives CDR1 SNHLY, CDR2 FYNNEI. V lost 5 bases and J lost 0; bases outside the gene matches: 3. The CDR3 covers 14 residues. The CDR3 bases are TGTGCCAGCAGTTTCGGACAGGTGAACACTGAAGCTTTCTTT. Amino acids: CASSFGQVNTEAFF. Full variable domain (missing parts from reference TRBV2 and TRBJ1-1): EPEVTQTPSHQVTQMGQEVILRCVPISNHLYFYWYRQILGQKVEFLVSFYNNEISEKSEIFDDQFSVERPDGSNFTLKIRSTKLEDSAMYFCASSFGQVNTEAFFGQGTRLTVV.

This clone appeared once. The chain is built from TRBV4-2 and TRBJ1-1, with 9 bases aligning to TRBD1. The germline V gene encodes CDR1 LGHNA and CDR2 YNFKEQ. V was pared by 1 base and J by 1 base, with 4 bases of the junction left unmatched. This CDR3 has 16 residues. The CDR3 protein is CASSQVEGQGNTEAFF. The CDR3 nucleotides read TGTGCCAGCAGCCAAGTTGAGGGACAGGGGAACACTGAAGCTTTCTTT.